The clone carrying this T cell receptor beta chain was picked up many times. Antigen: not known. In a library made to pick up alpha chains, this beta chain is a stray read with a size that means little. This specimen belongs to a study of spatial heterogeneity in lung cancer. The study, taken as a whole, reports: Expanded intratumoral alpha and beta TCR counts tracked tumor mutation counts.

Noted time point: sample taken at primary tumor resection. Without sorting, whole RNA was sequenced from tumor, nontumor lung or frozen PBMC. CDR3 length: 15 residues. Germline CDR1 DFQATT, CDR2 SNEGSKA (reference sequence). V lost 1 base and J 6 bases, leaving 16 bases between the germline ends. In TCRdb, the 5' RACE reads were re-called with MiXCR into one record per CDR3 protein. The sample has some 16,000 distinct CDR3 sequences; roughly 7.1% are singletons. The chain is built from TRBV20-1 and TRBJ1-5, with a possible D match to TRBD1 (6 bases). This receptor was identified in a female donor with early-stage non-small cell lung cancer. Here the sequenced sample was lung tumor tissue, taken at surgery. In DNA form, the CDR3 reads TGCAGTGCTAGAGCGCCAGGGGCGGGTATTCAGCCCCAGCATTTT. Its protein product is CSARAPGAGIQPQHF.